This T cell receptor beta chain was observed in a study of T cell responses to AZD1222 COVID-19 vaccine. Study-level results: Seropositive at baseline were only five or six AZD1222 recipients. At 160-218 and 743-854, vaccine-associated CD4 TCRs were dominant, and they spanned spike.

About this clone itself: Its antigen is undetermined.

The table came from immunoSEQ multiplex PCR; TCRdb's copy has only in-frame clones and leaves some out. The sample yields fewer than 150,000 clones, just over 85% seen once. The source was peripheral blood, collected 28 days after the second AZD1222 dose. The sequence came from an adult who received the AZD1222 COVID-19 vaccine.

The CDR3 bases are TGTGCCTGGAGTAGCGCAGATAATTCACCCCTCCACTTT. Translated, it gives CAWSSADNSPLHF. J is TRBJ1-6 and V is TRBV30; D not certain. The CDR3 runs to 13 residues. Germline values: CDR1 GTSNPN, CDR2 SVGIG (reference sequence). The V end was cut by 2 bases, the J end by 5 bases, with 7 bases between. The full variable domain, in which reference TRBV30 and TRBJ1-6 provide the parts outside the CDR3, is SQTIHQWPATLVQPVGSPLSLECTVEGTSNPNLYWYRQAAGRGLQLLFYSVGIGQISSEVPQNLSASRPQDRQFILSSKKLLLSDSGFYLCAWSSADNSPLHFGNGTRLTVT.